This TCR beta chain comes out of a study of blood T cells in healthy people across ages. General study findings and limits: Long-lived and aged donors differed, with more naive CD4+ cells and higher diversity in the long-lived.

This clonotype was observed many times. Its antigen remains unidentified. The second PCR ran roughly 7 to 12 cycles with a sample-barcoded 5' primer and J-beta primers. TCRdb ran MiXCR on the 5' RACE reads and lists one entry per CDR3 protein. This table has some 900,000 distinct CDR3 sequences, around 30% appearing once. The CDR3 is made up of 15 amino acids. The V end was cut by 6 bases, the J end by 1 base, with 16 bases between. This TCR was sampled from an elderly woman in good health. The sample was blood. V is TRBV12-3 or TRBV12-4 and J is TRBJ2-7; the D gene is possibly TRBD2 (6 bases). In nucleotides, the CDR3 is TGTGCCAGCAGCCTCAGGGCCCGGGGGTCCTACGAGCAGTACTTC. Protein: CASSLRARGSYEQYF.